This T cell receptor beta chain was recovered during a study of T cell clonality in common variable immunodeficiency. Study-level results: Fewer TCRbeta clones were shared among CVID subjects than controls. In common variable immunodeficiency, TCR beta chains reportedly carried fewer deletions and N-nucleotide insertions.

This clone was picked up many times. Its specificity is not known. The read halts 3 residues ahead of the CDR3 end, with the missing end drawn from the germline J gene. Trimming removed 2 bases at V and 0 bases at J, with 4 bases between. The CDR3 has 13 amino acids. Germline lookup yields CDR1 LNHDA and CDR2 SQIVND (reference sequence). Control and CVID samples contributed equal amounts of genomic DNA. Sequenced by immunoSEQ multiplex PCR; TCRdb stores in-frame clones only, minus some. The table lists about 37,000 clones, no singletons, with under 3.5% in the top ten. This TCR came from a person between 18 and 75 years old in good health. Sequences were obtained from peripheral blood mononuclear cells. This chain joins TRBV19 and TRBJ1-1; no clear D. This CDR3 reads CASSITMNTEAFF. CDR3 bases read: TGTGCCAGTAGTATAACTATGAACACTGAA.